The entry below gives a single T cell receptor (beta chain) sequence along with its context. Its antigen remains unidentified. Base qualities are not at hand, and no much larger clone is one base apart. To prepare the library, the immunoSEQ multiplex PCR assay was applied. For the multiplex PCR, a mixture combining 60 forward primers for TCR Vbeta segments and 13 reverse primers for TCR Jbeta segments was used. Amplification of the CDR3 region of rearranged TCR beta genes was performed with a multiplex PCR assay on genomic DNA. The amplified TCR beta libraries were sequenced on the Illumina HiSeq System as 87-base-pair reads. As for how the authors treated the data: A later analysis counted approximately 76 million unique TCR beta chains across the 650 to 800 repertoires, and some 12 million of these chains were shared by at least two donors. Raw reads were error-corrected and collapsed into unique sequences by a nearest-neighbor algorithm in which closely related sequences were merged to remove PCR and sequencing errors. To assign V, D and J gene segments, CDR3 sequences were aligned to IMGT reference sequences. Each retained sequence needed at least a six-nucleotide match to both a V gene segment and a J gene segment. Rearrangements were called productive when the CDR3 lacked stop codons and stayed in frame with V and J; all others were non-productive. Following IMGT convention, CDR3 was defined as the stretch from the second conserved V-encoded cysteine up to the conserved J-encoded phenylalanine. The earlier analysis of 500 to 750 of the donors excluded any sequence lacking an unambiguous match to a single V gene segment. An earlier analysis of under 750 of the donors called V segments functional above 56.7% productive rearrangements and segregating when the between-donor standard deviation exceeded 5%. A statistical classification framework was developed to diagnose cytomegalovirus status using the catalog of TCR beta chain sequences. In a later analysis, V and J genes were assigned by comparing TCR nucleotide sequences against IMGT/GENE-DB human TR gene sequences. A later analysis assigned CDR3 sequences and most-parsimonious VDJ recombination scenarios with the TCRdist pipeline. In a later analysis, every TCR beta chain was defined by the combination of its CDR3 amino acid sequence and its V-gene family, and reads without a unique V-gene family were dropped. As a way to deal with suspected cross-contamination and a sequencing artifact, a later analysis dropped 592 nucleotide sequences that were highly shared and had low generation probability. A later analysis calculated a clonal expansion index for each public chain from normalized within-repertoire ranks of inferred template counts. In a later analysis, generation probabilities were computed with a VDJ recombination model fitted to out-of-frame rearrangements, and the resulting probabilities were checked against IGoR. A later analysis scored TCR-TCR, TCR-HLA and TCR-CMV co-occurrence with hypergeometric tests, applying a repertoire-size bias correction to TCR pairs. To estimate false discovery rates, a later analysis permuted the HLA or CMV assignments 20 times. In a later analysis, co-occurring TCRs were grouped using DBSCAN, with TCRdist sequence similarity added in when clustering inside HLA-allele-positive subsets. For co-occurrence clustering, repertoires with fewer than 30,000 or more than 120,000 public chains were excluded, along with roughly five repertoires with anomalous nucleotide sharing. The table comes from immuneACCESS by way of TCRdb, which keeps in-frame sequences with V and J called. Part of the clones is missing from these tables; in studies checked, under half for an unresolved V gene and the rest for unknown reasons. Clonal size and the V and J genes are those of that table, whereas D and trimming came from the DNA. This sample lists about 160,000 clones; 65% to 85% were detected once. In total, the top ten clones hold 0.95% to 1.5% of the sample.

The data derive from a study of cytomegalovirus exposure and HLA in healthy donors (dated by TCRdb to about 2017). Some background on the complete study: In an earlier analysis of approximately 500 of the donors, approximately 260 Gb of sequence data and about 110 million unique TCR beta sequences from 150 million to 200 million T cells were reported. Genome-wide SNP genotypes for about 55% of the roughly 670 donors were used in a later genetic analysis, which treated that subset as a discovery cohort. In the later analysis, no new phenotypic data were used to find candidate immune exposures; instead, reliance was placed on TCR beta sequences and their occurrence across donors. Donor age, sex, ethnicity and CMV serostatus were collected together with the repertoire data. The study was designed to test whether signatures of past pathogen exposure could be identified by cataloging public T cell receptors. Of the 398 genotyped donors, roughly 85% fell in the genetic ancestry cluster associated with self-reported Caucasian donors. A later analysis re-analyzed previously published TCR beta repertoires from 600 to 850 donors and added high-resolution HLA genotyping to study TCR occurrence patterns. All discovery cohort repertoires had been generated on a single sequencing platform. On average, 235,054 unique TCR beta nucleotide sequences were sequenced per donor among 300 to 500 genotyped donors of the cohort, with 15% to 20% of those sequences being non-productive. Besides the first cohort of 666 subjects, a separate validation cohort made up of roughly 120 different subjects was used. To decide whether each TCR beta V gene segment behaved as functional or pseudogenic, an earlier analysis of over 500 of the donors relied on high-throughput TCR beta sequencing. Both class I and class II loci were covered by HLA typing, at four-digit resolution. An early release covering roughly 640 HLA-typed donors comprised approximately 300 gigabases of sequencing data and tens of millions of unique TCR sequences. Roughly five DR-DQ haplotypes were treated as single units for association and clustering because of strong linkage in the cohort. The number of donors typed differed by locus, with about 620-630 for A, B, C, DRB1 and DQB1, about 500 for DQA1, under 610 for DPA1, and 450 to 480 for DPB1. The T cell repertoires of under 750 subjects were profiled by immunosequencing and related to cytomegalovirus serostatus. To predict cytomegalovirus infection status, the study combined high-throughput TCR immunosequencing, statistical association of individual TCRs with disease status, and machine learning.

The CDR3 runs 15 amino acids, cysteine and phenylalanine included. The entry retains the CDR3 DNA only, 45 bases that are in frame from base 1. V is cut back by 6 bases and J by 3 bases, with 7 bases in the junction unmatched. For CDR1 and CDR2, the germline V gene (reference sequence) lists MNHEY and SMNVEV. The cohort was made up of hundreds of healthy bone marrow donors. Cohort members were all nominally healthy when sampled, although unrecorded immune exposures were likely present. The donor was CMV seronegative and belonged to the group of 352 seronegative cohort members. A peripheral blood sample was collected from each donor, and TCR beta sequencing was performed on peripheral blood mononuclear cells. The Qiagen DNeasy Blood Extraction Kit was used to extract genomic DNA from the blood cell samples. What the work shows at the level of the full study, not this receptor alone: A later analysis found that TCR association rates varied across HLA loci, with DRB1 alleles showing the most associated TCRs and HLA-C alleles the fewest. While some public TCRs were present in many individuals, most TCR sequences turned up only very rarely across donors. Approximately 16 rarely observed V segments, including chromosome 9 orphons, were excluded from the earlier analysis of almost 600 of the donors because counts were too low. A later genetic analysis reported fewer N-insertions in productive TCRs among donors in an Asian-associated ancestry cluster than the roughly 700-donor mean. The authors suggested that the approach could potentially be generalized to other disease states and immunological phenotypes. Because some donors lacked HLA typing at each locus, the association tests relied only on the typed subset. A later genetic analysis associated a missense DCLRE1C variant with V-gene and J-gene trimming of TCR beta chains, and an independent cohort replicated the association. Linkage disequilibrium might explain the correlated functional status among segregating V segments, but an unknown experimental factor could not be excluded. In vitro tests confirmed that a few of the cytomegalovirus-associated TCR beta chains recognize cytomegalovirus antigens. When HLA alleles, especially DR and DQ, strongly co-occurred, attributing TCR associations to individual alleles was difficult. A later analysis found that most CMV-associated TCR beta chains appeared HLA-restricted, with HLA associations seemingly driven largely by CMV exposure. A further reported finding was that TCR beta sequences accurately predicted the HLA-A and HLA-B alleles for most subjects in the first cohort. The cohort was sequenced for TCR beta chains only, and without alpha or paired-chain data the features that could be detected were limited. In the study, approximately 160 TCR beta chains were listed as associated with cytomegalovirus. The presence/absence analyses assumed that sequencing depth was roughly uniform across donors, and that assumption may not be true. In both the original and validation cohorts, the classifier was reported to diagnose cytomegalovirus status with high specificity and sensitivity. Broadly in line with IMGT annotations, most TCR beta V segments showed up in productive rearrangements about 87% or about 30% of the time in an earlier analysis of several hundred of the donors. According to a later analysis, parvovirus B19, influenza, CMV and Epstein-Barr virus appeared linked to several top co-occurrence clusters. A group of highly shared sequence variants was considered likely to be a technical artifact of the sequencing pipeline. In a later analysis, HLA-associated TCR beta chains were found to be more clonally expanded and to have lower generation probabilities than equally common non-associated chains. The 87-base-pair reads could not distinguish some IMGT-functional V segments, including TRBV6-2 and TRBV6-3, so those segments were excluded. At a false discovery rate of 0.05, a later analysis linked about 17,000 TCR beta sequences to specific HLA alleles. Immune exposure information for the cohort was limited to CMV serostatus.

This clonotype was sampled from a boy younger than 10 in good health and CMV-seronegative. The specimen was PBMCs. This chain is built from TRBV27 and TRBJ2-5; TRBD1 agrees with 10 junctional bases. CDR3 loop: CASSSRTGGKETQYF. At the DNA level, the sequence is TGTGCCAGCAGCTCTAGGACAGGGGGAAAAGAGACCCAGTACTTC.